The 3 T cell receptor beta chains below come from one sample, sequenced in a study of cytomegalovirus exposure and HLA in healthy donors. TCRdb's table, derived via immunoSEQ multiplex PCR, lists solely in-frame clones and lacks some. The repertoire holds 150,000 to 200,000 clones, with roughly 82% as singletons. Sequences were obtained from PBMCs. These TCRs come from a woman under 40 in good health and CMV-seropositive.

This chain connects TRBV7-6 to TRBJ1-1; D unclear. This CDR3 has 15 residues. V lost 5 bases and J lost 4, with 17 bases in between. From germline, CDR1 is SGHVS and CDR2 FNYEAQ. Here the CDR3 reads CASSRGGREGTEAFF. The CDR3 region has the DNA TGTGCCAGCAGCCGTGGTGGGCGAGAGGGCACTGAAGCTTTCTTT.

This clone has more than one count but fewer than ten. The genes are TRBV7-9 and TRBJ2-2, with TRBD2 identical over 11 bases. The trim removed 6 bases at V and 3 bases at J, leaving 6 bases unmatched. This CDR3 has 16 amino acids. CDR1 SEHNR and CDR2 FQNEAQ come from the germline V gene (reference sequence). The CDR3 bases are TGTGCCAGCAGTCCAGGACTAGCGGGTTACACCGGGGAGCTGTTTTTT. The encoded protein is CASSPGLAGYTGELFF.

J is TRBJ1-1 and V is TRBV5-1, with TRBD1 identical over 7 bases. Unmatched junction bases numbered 3, after V lost 0 bases and J lost 1 base. Germline assignment: CDR1 SGHRS and CDR2 YFSETQ. This CDR3 contains 15 residues. CDR3 coding DNA: TGCGCCAGCAGCTTGGGTCGGACAGGGAACACTGAAGCTTTCTTT. Its protein is CASSLGRTGNTEAFF.